One and the same sample provided the 15 T cell receptor beta chains below, sequenced in a study of cytomegalovirus exposure and HLA in healthy donors (dated by TCRdb to the late 2010s). Libraries were made using the immunoSEQ multiplex PCR assay. For the multiplex PCR, a mixture combining 60 forward primers for TCR Vbeta segments and 13 reverse primers for TCR Jbeta segments was used. TCRdb limited this immuneACCESS table to in-frame rearrangements with V and J called. A share of clones is missing; checked studies link under half to unresolved V genes, and the rest is unexplained. The sample table holds about 84,000 clones. 0.58% of the sample is taken by the ten largest. Sequenced material: PBMCs. The receptors shown here come from a man aged 50 to 59 in good health and CMV-seronegative.

The chain carries TRBV5-8 and TRBJ2-7; no clear D. V was shortened by 0 bases and J by 6 bases, with 7 bases between the two germline ends. The CDR3 loop spans 12 amino acids. The germline V gene encodes CDR1 SGHTS and CDR2 YDEGEE. The CDR3 region has the DNA TGTGCCAGCAGCTTGGACACCCGCGAGCAGTACTTC. Translated: CASSLDTREQYF.

The gene calls are TRBV5-1 and TRBJ2-5, with D maybe TRBD2 (6 bases). This CDR3 contains 14 residues. Germline CDR1 SGHRS, CDR2 YFSETQ. The germline V and J ends were trimmed by 2 bases and 2 bases, with 10 bases remaining between them. The DNA of the CDR3 is TGCGCCAGCAGCTTAAGGGGAGGACAAGAGACCCAGTACTTC. As protein: CASSLRGGQETQYF.

The chain carries TRBV6-5 and TRBJ2-7; 11 nucleotides align to TRBD2. In germline, CDR1 is MNHEY, CDR2 SVGAGI. V gave up 5 bases and J gave up 3 bases; unmatched junction bases: 6. This CDR3 has 15 amino acids. The chain's CDR3 is CASSLAGGSYYEQYF. CDR3 DNA: TGTGCCAGCAGTCTAGCGGGGGGCTCGTACTACGAGCAGTACTTC.

The V gene is TRBV7-8, the J gene TRBJ2-5, with TRBD2 identical over 7 bases. This CDR3 region has 12 residues. The germline V gene has CDR1 SGHVS and CDR2 FQNEAQ. Trimming removed 8 bases from V and 5 bases from J; junction bases left unmatched: 5. CDR3 bases: TGTGCCAGCTCTAGCGGCGGGGAGACCCAGTACTTC. This codes for CASSSGGETQYF. Using reference TRBV7-8 and TRBJ2-5 for the parts outside the CDR3, the full variable domain is GAGVSQSPRYKVAKRGQDVALRCDPISGHVSLFWYQQALGQGPEFLTYFQNEAQLDKSGLPSDRFFAERPEGSVSTLKIQRTQQEDSAVYLCASSSGGETQYFGPGTRLLVL.

The V gene is TRBV7-2, the J gene TRBJ1-2; D ambiguous. Looked up from germline, CDR1 is SGHTA and CDR2 is FQGNSA. There are 13 residues in the CDR3. V lost 6 bases, J lost 4 bases, and 12 bases lay in between. CDR3: CASSLGSGYGYTF. CDR3 DNA: TGTGCCAGCAGTCTTGGATCGGGCTATGGCTACACCTTC.

V is TRBV18 and J is TRBJ2-7; the D is unclear. V lost 6 bases and J lost 3, with 12 bases in between. The CDR3 extends over 13 amino acids. Germline-derived CDR1 and CDR2 are KGHSH and LQKENI. CDR3 sequence reads: CASSRQTVYEQYF. The DNA of the CDR3 is TGTGCCAGCTCCCGGCAGACTGTCTACGAGCAGTACTTC. The complete variable domain, with remaining parts taken from reference TRBV18 and TRBJ2-7, reads NAGVMQNPRHLVRRRGQEARLRCSPMKGHSHVYWYRQLPEEGLKFMVYLQKENIIDESGMPKERFSAEFPKEGPSILRIQQVVRGDSAAYFCASSRQTVYEQYFGPGTRLTVT.

The chain has TRBV5-4 and TRBJ1-1, with a tentative D call TRBD1 (6 bases). The germline CDR1 and CDR2 sequences are SGHNT and YYREEE (reference sequence). Trimming stripped 0 bases from V and 3 bases from J, with 12 bases between. The CDR3 spans 15 residues. The CDR3 nucleotides read TGTGCCAGCAGCTTGGTAACAGGGTGGGACACTGAAGCTTTCTTT. Its protein is CASSLVTGWDTEAFF.

The V call is TRBV4-1, the J call TRBJ1-5, with 8 bases matching TRBD1. The trim removed 0 bases at V and 7 bases at J, leaving 2 bases unmatched. The CDR3 length is 14 residues. Germline values: CDR1 MGHRA, CDR2 YSYEKL. The CDR3 is CASSQETGGQPQHF. CDR3 bases: TGCGCCAGCAGCCAAGAAACAGGGGGGCAGCCCCAGCATTTT.

Written as DNA, the CDR3 is TGTGCCAGCAGCTTAGGCGGGACAGCCCCAACAGAGCAGTTCTTC. Protein sequence: CASSLGGTAPTEQFF. The chain uses TRBV7-2 and TRBJ2-1; D might be TRBD1 (7 bases). V shed 1 base and J shed 10 bases, with 17 bases lying between them. The CDR3 runs to 15 residues. Looked up from germline, CDR1 is SGHTA and CDR2 is FQGNSA.

The chain links TRBV5-4 to TRBJ1-2; maybe TRBD1 (5 bases). The ends were cut back, 6 bases at V and 4 bases at J, with 16 bases in the middle. The CDR3 totals 14 residues. Germline CDR1 and CDR2: SGHNT and YYREEE (reference sequence). CDR3 region: CASTIGGGLYGYTF. CDR3 DNA sequence: TGTGCCAGCACCATTGGGGGGGGTCTCTATGGCTACACCTTC.

The rearrangement joins TRBV2 to TRBJ2-7, with D tentatively TRBD2 (5 bases). There are 15 residues in the CDR3. V lost 6 bases, J lost 2 bases, and 17 bases lay in between. The germline CDR1 and CDR2 sequences are SNHLY and FYNNEI. CDR3 amino acids: CASSEYFVGAYEQYF. The CDR3 DNA sequence: TGTGCCAGCAGCGAGTACTTTGTCGGGGCCTACGAGCAGTACTTC. Supplemented by reference TRBV2 and TRBJ2-7, the full variable domain reads EPEVTQTPSHQVTQMGQEVILRCVPISNHLYFYWYRQILGQKVEFLVSFYNNEISEKSEIFDDQFSVERPDGSNFTLKIRSTKLEDSAMYFCASSEYFVGAYEQYFGPGTRLTVT.

The chain joins TRBV7-6 to TRBJ2-2; D gene uncertain. Trimming pared 2 bases from V and 6 bases from J, leaving 10 bases between. CDR1 is SGHVS, CDR2 FNYEAQ, per germline. The CDR3 sequence is 14 residues long. Here the CDR3 reads CASSLTTIPGELFF. The CDR3 DNA is TGTGCCAGCAGCTTAACTACCATTCCCGGGGAGCTGTTTTTT.

In regard to this clone: A read error may produce the germline difference seen at one junction end. This chain uses TRBV2 with TRBJ2-5; TRBD2 aligns across 7 bases. The CDR3 sequence is 16 residues long. Germline V gives CDR1 SNHLY, CDR2 FYNNEI. In nucleotides, the CDR3 is TGTGCCAGCAGAGAAGGGACTAACCCAGGAAGTGGGACCCAGTACTTC. As protein: CASREGTNPGSGTQYF.

The chain couples TRBV18 to TRBJ2-1, with a possible D match to TRBD2 (6 bases). In germline, CDR1 is KGHSH, CDR2 LQKENI. Trimming stripped 1 base from V and 4 bases from J, with 17 bases between. This CDR3 is built from 17 residues. The CDR3 DNA sequence: TGTGCCAGCTCACCACGGGGCGCGGCGCGGGGTTACAATGAGCAGTTCTTC. It encodes CASSPRGAARGYNEQFF.

This chain uses TRBV4-3 with TRBJ1-4; D may be TRBD1 (5 bases). V was trimmed by 4 bases and J by 0 bases, leaving 9 bases between them. Germline values: CDR1 LGHNA, CDR2 YSLEER. The CDR3 is 15 amino acids. The CDR3 sequence: CASSPRAATNEKLFF. The CDR3 nucleotides are TGCGCCAGCAGCCCCAGGGCGGCAACTAATGAAAAACTGTTTTTT.